This T cell receptor beta chain is from a study of cytomegalovirus exposure and HLA in healthy donors. In the PCR, 60 Vbeta and 13 Jbeta primers were used. The assay was immunoSEQ multiplex PCR, and TCRdb's table has in-frame clones only and misses some. The sample comprises under 200,000 clones, about 85% of which are singletons, and around 6.9% rests with the top ten. Worth noting for this clone: Its antigen is currently unknown.

Regarding the study as a whole: Researchers reported from a later analysis that most CMV-associated TCR beta chains appeared HLA-restricted.

Germline loops: CDR1 MDHEN, CDR2 SYDVKM. V lost 7 bases to trimming and J lost 4 bases; unmatched junction nucleotides: 12. This CDR3 spans 16 amino acids. The chain links TRBV28 to TRBJ2-3, with TRBD1 identical over 9 bases. This clonotype was obtained from a male donor in good health and CMV-seropositive. Sequencing was done on a sample of PBMCs. The CDR3 is CASTTPGTGIADTQYF. As DNA, the CDR3 is TGTGCCAGCACTACGCCCGGGACAGGGATTGCAGATACGCAGTATTTT.